The present TCR beta chain was sequenced within a study of beta chain features in type 1 diabetes. Study-wide findings and caveats: A closer apparent resemblance between naive, central memory and Treg TCRB repertoires was seen in patients than in healthy donors. Reads derived from cDNA could over-represent cells showing high TCR expression. A moderate, significant TCRB CDR3 shortening appeared in type 1 diabetes across four CD4+ subsets.

Expressed TCRB transcripts were sequenced after all isolated RNA was converted to cDNA. Sequencing used immunoSEQ multiplex PCR; TCRdb keeps in-frame clones, though not all of them. The top ten hold 0.02% to 0.025% of the sample, which has 850,000 to 900,000 clones, 17% seen once. The table lists this clone with a few counts. Its cognate antigen is unknown. In the same sample, other DNA sequences code for this CDR3. CD4+ naive, central memory, regulatory and stem cell-like memory cells were sorted via CD45RO/CCR7/CD25/CD127/CD95/CD27. Germline V gene lookup returns CDR1 SGDLS and CDR2 YYNGEE. The CDR3 spans 14 residues. The V gene lost 0 bases and the J gene lost 1 base, with 7 bases spanning the gap.

The sample was naive CD4+ T cells from blood. The clonotype originates from a woman between 18 and 29 years old in good health. The J gene is TRBJ1-1, the V gene TRBV9; tentatively, D is TRBD1 (5 bases). The CDR3 DNA sequence: TGTGCCAGCAGCGTAGGGGGCGAGAACACTGAAGCTTTCTTT. Translating it yields CASSVGGENTEAFF.